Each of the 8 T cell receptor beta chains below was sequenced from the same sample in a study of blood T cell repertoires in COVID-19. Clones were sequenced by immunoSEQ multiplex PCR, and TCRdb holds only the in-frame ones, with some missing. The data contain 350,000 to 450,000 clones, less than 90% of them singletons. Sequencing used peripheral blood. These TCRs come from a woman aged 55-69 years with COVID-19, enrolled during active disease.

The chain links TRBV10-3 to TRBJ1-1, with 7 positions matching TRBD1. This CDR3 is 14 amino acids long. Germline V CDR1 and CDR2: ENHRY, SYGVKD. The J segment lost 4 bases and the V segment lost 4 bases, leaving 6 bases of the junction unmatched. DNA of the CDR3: TGTGCCATCAGTGGTAAGGGGGCTGGCACTGAAGCTTTCTTT. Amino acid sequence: CAISGKGAGTEAFF.

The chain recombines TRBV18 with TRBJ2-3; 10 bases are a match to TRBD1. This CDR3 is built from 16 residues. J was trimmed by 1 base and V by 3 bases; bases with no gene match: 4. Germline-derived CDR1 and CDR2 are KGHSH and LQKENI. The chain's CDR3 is CASSPGQGKGTDTQYF. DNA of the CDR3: TGTGCCAGCTCACCGGGACAGGGGAAGGGCACAGATACGCAGTATTTT.

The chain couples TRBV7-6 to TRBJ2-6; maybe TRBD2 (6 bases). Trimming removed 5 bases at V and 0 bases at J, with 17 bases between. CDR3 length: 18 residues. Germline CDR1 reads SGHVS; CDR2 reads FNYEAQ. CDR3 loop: CASSHLGGGNSGANVLTF. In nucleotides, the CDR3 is TGTGCCAGCAGCCATCTAGGCGGAGGGAACTCTGGGGCCAACGTCCTGACTTTC.

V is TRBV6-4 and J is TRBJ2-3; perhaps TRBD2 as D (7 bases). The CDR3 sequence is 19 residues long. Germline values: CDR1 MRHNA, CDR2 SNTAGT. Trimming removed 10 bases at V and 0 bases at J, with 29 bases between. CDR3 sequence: CATPGGGPPSGPSTDTQYF. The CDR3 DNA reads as TGTGCCACCCCTGGGGGCGGGCCCCCTAGCGGCCCTAGCACAGATACGCAGTATTTT.

The CDR3 loop reads CASRGRGTGELFF. CDR3 in DNA: TGTGCCAGCAGGGGGCGAGGCACCGGGGAGCTGTTTTTT. The gene calls are TRBV6-5 and TRBJ2-2, with D maybe TRBD1 (5 bases). Germline CDR1 and CDR2: MNHEY and SVGAGI. V lost 6 bases and J 4 bases, leaving 9 bases between the germline ends. This CDR3 has 13 amino acids.

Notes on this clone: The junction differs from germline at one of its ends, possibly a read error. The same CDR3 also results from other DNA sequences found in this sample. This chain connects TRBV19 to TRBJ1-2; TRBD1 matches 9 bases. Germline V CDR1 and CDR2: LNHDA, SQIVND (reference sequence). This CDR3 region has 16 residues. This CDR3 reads CASSGPLGTGSRGYTF. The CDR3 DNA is TGCGCCAGTAGCGGGCCCCTGGGGACAGGGAGTCGTGGCTACACCTTC.

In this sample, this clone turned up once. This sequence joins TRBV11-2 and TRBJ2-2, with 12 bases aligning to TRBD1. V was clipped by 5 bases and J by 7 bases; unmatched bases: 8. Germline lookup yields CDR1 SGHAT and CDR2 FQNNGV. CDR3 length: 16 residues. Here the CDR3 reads CASSLTGTGGFGELFF. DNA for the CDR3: TGTGCCAGCAGCCTAACCGGGACAGGGGGCTTCGGGGAGCTGTTTTTT.

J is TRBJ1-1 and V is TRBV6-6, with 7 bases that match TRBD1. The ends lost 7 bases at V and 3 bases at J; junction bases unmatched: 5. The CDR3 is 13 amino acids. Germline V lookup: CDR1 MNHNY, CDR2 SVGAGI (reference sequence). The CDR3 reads CASNIDRDTEAFF. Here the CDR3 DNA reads TGTGCCAGCAACATAGACAGGGACACTGAAGCTTTCTTT.